Here is one T cell receptor (beta chain) with its context. In its sample, this clonotype was seen many times. This receptor's antigen is unknown. One base away there is no much larger clone; base qualities are not given. The CDR3 covers 11 residues, taking in both the cysteine and the phenylalanine. Here the CDR3 DNA is all that survives: 33 bases in frame from base 1. The germline V gene encodes CDR1 SQVTM and CDR2 ANQGSEA. The V end gives up 6 bases and the J end 7 bases, leaving 2 bases in the junction not matched to a gene. The data belong to a study of response to subunit inactivated influenza vaccine (dated by TCRdb to the late 2010s). Some background on the complete study: To follow how T cells responded to a trivalent subunit inactivated influenza vaccine, the researchers relied on deep quantitative profiling of the T cell receptor repertoire. General conclusions and limits of the study: According to the authors, only a limited number of new T cells may be recruited by each seasonal influenza vaccination.

Receptor libraries were prepared by RT-PCR. The sample was run on an Illumina HiSeq 2500. The public reads were reprocessed in TCRdb via fastp at Q25 and MiXCR, keeping in-frame beta chains. Rows with a matching CDR3 protein are joined into one entry that keeps the most common DNA and genes. This sample holds 500,000 to 550,000 distinct CDR3 sequences; approximately 7.1% were observed only once. The top ten clones comprise 10% to 15% of the sample. The chain employs TRBV29-1 and TRBJ2-2, with TRBD2 matching 7 junction bases. Sample: PBMCs from blood, taken less than 30 months after vaccination. The origin of this receptor is a man aged 50 to 75 who received an inactivated influenza vaccine. Donor details come from another sample of the same person, matched by shared clones. The DNA sequence is given as TGCAGCGTCCCGGGAGGCGGGGAGCTGTTTTTT. Its coded protein is CSVPGGGELFF.